Listed below are T cell receptor beta chains from one sample, sequenced in a study of early T cells in non-severe SARS-CoV-2 infection. TCRdb itself ran the 5' RACE reads through MiXCR, one entry per CDR3 protein. The sample shows over 100,000 distinct CDR3 sequences, around 13% of them seen only once. The material sequenced was whole blood. The source is an adult who was a healthcare worker with PCR-confirmed SARS-CoV-2 infection or an uninfected control (not recorded which). CDR3s include the opening cysteine and the closing phenylalanine or tryptophan. A D gene is named only where the DNA matches it firmly. Rows may omit the clone size; those that give it use once, few, many or a size class.

d_call	clone_size	v_call	j_call	cdr3_aa	cdr3_nt
TRBD1	many	TRBV10-3	TRBJ2-1	CAIRGQDEQFF	TGTGCCATCAGGGGACAGGATGAGCAGTTCTTC
NA	many	TRBV7-8	TRBJ1-1	CASSTTVNTEAFF	TGTGCCAGCAGCACGACCGTGAACACTGAAGCTTTCTTT
TRBD1	few	TRBV6-1	TRBJ1-1	CASRQGMNTEAFF	TGTGCCAGCAGACAGGGGATGAACACTGAAGCTTTCTTT
NA	NA	TRBV12-3/TRBV12-4	TRBJ2-1	CASSTGTANSYNEQFF	TGTGCCAGCAGCACCGGGACGGCGAACTCCTACAATGAGCAGTTCTTC
NA	few	TRBV4-2	TRBJ2-7	CASSQVGAIYEQYF	TGTGCCAGCAGCCAAGTAGGTGCAATCTACGAGCAGTACTTC
NA	many	TRBV25-1	TRBJ2-7	CASSEYGYGYEQYF	TGTGCCAGCAGTGAATACGGGTACGGCTACGAGCAGTACTTC
NA	NA	TRBV7-3	TRBJ2-1	CASSLVAGMGFDNEQFF	TGTGCCAGCAGCTTAGTGGCGGGAATGGGGTTTGACAATGAGCAGTTCTTC
TRBD2	few	TRBV6-2/TRBV6-3	TRBJ2-4	CASSPTSGSAKNIQYF	TGTGCCAGCAGTCCCACTAGCGGGAGTGCCAAAAACATTCAGTACTTC
TRBD1	NA	TRBV7-2	TRBJ2-5	CASSTRQGRGETQYF	TGTGCCAGCAGCACCAGACAGGGACGAGGAGAGACCCAGTACTTC
NA	NA	TRBV5-1	TRBJ2-2	CASSGGLRDGGELFF	TGCGCCAGCAGCGGGGGACTGCGGGACGGCGGGGAGCTGTTTTTT
TRBD2	NA	TRBV20-1	TRBJ2-5	CSVTSGGETQYF	TGCAGTGTTACCTCCGGGGGGGAGACCCAGTACTTC
NA	many	TRBV11-2	TRBJ2-5	CASSWVGETQYF	TGTGCCAGCAGCTGGGTTGGTGAGACCCAGTACTTC
TRBD2	few	TRBV10-1	TRBJ2-1	CASSAGGLAGTKYNEQFF	TGCGCCAGCAGTGCCGGGGGACTAGCGGGGACAAAGTACAATGAGCAGTTCTTC
TRBD1	NA	TRBV28	TRBJ2-7	CASSATGGEQYF	TGTGCCAGCAGTGCGACAGGGGGGGAGCAGTACTTC
NA	NA	TRBV29-1	TRBJ2-7	CSAAGPQAYEQYF	TGCAGCGCCGCCGGGCCCCAAGCCTACGAGCAGTACTTC
TRBD1	NA	TRBV14	TRBJ2-1	CASSQGTGTHNEQFF	TGTGCCAGCAGCCAGGGGACAGGGACTCACAATGAGCAGTTCTTC
TRBD2	NA	TRBV7-2	TRBJ2-5	CASSLRASGRETQYF	TGTGCCAGCAGCTTACGTGCTAGCGGGAGAGAGACCCAGTACTTC
TRBD1	many	TRBV12-3/TRBV12-4	TRBJ1-6	CASSLGTGGNSPLHF	TGTGCCAGCAGTTTGGGGACAGGGGGAAATTCACCCCTCCACTTT
NA	NA	TRBV9	TRBJ2-1	CASSVEPGHEQFF	TGTGCCAGCAGCGTAGAGCCGGGGCATGAGCAGTTCTTC
NA	NA	TRBV4-3	TRBJ2-7	CASSQRSGYEQYF	TGCGCCAGCAGCCAACGTAGTGGATACGAGCAGTACTTC
TRBD1	NA	TRBV12-3/TRBV12-4	TRBJ2-1	CASRPRDRGYNEQFF	TGTGCCAGCAGACCCCGGGACAGGGGCTACAATGAGCAGTTCTTC
NA	NA	TRBV9	TRBJ1-5	CASSPSSSGQPQHF	TGTGCCAGCAGCCCCAGTTCGAGTGGTCAGCCCCAGCATTTT
NA	many	TRBV5-1	TRBJ2-1	CASSVHLLSGSYNEQFF	TGCGCCAGCAGCGTTCACCTCCTCTCGGGCTCCTACAATGAGCAGTTCTTC
NA	few	TRBV6-6	TRBJ1-1	CASSPQVGEAFF	TGTGCCAGCAGTCCACAGGTGGGGGAAGCTTTCTTT
NA	NA	TRBV5-1	TRBJ1-6	CASSPRRGGGFPLHF	TGCGCCAGCAGCCCGAGGCGTGGGGGCGGCTTTCCCCTCCACTTT
NA	NA	TRBV6-2/TRBV6-3	TRBJ2-5	CASSSTFTETQYF	TGTGCCAGCAGTTCGACTTTTACGGAGACCCAGTACTTC
NA	many	TRBV2	TRBJ1-1	CASKETPNLNTEAFF	TGTGCCAGCAAGGAAACTCCGAACTTGAACACTGAAGCTTTCTTT
NA	many	TRBV12-3/TRBV12-4	TRBJ2-3	CASRPPEVMPDTQYF	TGTGCCAGCAGGCCCCCCGAGGTGATGCCAGATACGCAGTATTTT
TRBD2	few	TRBV6-2/TRBV6-3	TRBJ2-1	CASSYSFVGTSGVPEQFF	TGTGCCAGCAGTTACTCCTTTGTCGGGACTAGCGGGGTACCTGAGCAGTTCTTC
NA	many	TRBV29-1	TRBJ2-1	CSVVTGHEQFF	TGCAGCGTTGTAACCGGACATGAGCAGTTCTTC
TRBD1	NA	TRBV7-2	TRBJ1-1	CASSFRRGQSEAFF	TGTGCCAGCAGCTTTAGGCGGGGACAGAGTGAAGCTTTCTTT
TRBD2	few	TRBV20-1	TRBJ2-3	CSARQASGNTDTQYF	TGCAGTGCCCGGCAGGCTAGCGGTAACACAGATACGCAGTATTTT
TRBD2	few	TRBV20-1	TRBJ2-1	CSARRLAEQFF	TGCAGTGCTAGAAGGCTAGCGGAACAGTTCTTC